This paragraph covers one TCR beta chain sequence. Its specificity is unknown. These data originate in a study of vaccination effects on CD4 cells after COVID-19. The overall study: There were a couple of convalescent patients who gave samples 16 days and one week before vaccination. Study findings and constraints: In the study, convalescent patients were few, and early post-infection timepoints were absent.

Generated by immunoSEQ multiplex PCR, the TCRdb table keeps only in-frame clones and is missing some. This sample carries tens of thousands of clones, around 70% of them seen once, and the ten largest clones take around 15%. Using viral peptide pools, the ViraFEST assay grew out antigen-specific CD4+ T cells prior to sequencing. Following 10 days of culture, CD4+ T cells were isolated. The person had a PCR-confirmed SARS-CoV-2 infection during March to December 2020. In culture with approximately 9.5 IU/ml IL-2 and around 10 ug/ml peptides, PBMC were grown at some 2 million per well. At days 3 and 7, half of the medium was exchanged for IL-2 medium. This CDR3 comprises 12 residues. Germline assignment: CDR1 SNHLY and CDR2 FYNNEI. The ends were cut back, 8 bases at V and 3 bases at J, with 10 bases in the middle.

The receptor's source is a human donor who had a prior SARS-CoV-2 infection. Source: CD4+ T cells from PBMCs cultured with HCoV-NL63 spike peptides, taken before COVID-19 vaccination. The V call is TRBV2, the J call TRBJ2-5; possibly TRBD2 for D (6 bases). The CDR3 bases are TGTGCCAGCGCGGGACTCGAAGAGACCCAGTACTTC. It translates to CASAGLEETQYF.